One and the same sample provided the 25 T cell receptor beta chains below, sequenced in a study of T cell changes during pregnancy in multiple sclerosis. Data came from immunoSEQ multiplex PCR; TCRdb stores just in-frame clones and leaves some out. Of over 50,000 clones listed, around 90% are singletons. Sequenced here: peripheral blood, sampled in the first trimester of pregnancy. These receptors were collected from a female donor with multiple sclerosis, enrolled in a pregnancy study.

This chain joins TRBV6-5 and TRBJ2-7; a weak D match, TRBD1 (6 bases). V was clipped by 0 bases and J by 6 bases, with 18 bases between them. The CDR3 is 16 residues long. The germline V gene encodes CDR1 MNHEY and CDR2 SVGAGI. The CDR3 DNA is TGTGCCAGCAGTTACTCGAAGGGGGTTCAGCTGGGCGAGCAGTACTTC. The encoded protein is CASSYSKGVQLGEQYF.

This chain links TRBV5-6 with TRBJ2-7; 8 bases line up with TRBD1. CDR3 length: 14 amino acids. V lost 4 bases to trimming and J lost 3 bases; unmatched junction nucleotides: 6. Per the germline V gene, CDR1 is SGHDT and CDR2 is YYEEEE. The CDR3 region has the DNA TGTGCCAGCAGCCAAGACAGGGGACTCTACGAGCAGTACTTC. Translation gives CASSQDRGLYEQYF.

DNA of the CDR3: TGTGCCAGCAGACCCGGGACTAGCGTAGAGACCCAGTACTTC. Its translation: CASRPGTSVETQYF. The chain carries TRBV5-4 and TRBJ2-5; the match to TRBD2 covers 10 bases. With V trimmed by 5 bases and J by 4 bases, 5 bases remained unmatched. The CDR3 extends over 14 amino acids. Looked up from germline, CDR1 is SGHNT and CDR2 is YYREEE (reference sequence).

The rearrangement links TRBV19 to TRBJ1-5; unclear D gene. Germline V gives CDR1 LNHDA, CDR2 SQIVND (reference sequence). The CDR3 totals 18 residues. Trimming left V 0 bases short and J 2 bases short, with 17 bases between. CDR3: CASSIESGGLRGNQPQHF. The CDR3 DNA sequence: TGTGCCAGTAGTATAGAGTCGGGAGGGCTCCGGGGCAATCAGCCCCAGCATTTT.

CDR3 in DNA: TGCGCCAGCAAGGGAGGGCCCAACACAGATACGCAGTATTTT. Encoded protein: CASKGGPNTDTQYF. J is TRBJ2-3 and V is TRBV5-1; 7 bases are shared with TRBD2. CDR1 is SGHRS and CDR2 is YFSETQ in the germline V gene. V gave up 6 bases and J gave up 2 bases; unmatched junction bases: 6. The CDR3 is 14 residues long.

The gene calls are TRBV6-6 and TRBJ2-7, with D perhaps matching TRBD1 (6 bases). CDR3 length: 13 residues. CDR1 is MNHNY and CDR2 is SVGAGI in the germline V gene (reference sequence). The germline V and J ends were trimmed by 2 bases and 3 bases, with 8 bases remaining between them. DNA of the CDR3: TGTGCCAGCAGTTACGCGGACAGCTACGAGCAGTACTTC. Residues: CASSYADSYEQYF.

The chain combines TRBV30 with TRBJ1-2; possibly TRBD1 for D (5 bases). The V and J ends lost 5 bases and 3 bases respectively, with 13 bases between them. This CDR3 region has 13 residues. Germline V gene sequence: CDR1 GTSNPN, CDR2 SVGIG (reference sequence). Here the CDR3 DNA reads TGTGCCTGGCAAAGGGGTTCGGACTATGGCTACACCTTC. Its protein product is CAWQRGSDYGYTF.

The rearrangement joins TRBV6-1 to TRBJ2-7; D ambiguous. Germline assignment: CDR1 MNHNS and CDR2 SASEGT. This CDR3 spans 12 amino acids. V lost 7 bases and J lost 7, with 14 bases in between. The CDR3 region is CASMGETWEQYF. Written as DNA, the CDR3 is TGTGCCAGCATGGGCGAGACCTGGGAGCAGTACTTC.

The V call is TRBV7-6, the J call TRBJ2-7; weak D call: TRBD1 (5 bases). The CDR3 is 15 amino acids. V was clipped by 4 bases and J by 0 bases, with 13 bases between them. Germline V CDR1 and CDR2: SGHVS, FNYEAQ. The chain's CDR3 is CASSSDRQSSYEQYF. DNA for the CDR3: TGTGCCAGCAGCTCGGACCGACAGAGCTCCTACGAGCAGTACTTC.

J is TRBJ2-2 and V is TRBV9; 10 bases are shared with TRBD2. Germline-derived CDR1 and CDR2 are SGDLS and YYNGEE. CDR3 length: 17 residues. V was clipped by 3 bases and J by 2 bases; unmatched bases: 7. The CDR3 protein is CASSGPSGRGNTGELFF. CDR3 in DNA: TGTGCCAGCAGCGGACCGAGCGGGAGGGGAAACACCGGGGAGCTGTTTTTT.

CDR3 in amino acids: CASRRVAGDEQFF. Here the CDR3 DNA reads TGTGCCAGTAGGCGCGTAGCGGGAGATGAGCAGTTCTTC. The V call is TRBV19, the J call TRBJ2-1, with 9 bases fitting TRBD2. The germline gives CDR1 LNHDA, CDR2 SQIVND (reference sequence). The CDR3 contains 13 residues. With V trimmed by 6 bases and J by 8 bases, 5 bases remained unmatched.

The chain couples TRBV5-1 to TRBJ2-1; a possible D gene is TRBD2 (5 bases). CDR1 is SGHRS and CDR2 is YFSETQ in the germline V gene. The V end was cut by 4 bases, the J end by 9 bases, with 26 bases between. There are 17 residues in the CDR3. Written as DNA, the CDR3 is TGCGCCAGCAGCCAGTCGCCCAGCGGCTTTATAGGTAGTGAGCAGTTCTTC. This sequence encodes CASSQSPSGFIGSEQFF.

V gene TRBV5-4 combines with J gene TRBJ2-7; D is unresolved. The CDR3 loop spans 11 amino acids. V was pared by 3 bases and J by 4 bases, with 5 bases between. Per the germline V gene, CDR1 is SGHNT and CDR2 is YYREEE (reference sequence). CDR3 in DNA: TGTGCCAGCAGCTCCGAGTACGAGCAGTACTTC. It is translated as CASSSEYEQYF.

The CDR3 region is CASSPGQGSGNTIYF. In nucleotides, the CDR3 is TGCGCCAGCAGCCCGGGACAGGGTAGTGGAAACACCATATATTTT. V is TRBV4-1 and J is TRBJ1-3; TRBD1 matches at 9 bases. Germline values: CDR1 MGHRA, CDR2 YSYEKL. This CDR3 has 15 amino acids. V gave up 4 bases and J gave up 3 bases; unmatched junction bases: 4.

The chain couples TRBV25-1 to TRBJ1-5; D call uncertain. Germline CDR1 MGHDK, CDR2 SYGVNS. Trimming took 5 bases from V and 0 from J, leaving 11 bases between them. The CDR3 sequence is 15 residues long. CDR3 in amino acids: CASSMSGYSNQPQHF. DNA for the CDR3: TGTGCCAGCAGTATGTCAGGTTATAGCAATCAGCCCCAGCATTTT.

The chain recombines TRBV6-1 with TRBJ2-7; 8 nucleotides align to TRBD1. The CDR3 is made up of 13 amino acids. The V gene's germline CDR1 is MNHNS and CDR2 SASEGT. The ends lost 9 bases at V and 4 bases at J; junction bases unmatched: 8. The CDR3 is CASRTGILYEQYF. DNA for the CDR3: TGTGCCAGTCGGACAGGGATCTTGTACGAGCAGTACTTC.

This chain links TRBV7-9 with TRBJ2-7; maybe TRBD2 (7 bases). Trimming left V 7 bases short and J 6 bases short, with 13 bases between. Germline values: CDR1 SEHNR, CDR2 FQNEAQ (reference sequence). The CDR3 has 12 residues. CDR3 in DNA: TGTGCCAGCATAGGGGGGGACGGCGAGCAGTACTTC. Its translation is CASIGGDGEQYF.

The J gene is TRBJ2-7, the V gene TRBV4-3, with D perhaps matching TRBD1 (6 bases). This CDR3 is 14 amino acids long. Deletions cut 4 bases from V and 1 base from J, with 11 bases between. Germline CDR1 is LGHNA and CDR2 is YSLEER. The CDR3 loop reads CASSPRDTSYEQYF. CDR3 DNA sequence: TGCGCCAGCAGCCCCCGGGACACATCCTACGAGCAGTACTTC.

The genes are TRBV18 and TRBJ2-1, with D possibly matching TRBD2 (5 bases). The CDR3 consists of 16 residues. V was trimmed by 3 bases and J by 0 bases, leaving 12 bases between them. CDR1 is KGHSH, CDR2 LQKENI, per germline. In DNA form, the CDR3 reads TGTGCCAGCTCACCTCTCTGGACTTCCTCCTACAATGAGCAGTTCTTC. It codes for CASSPLWTSSYNEQFF.

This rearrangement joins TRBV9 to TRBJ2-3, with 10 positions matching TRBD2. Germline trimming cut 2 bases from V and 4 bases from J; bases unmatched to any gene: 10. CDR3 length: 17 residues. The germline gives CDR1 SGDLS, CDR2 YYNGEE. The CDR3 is CASSVGPSGRPSDTQYF. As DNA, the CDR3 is TGTGCCAGCAGCGTGGGGCCTAGCGGGAGACCCTCAGATACGCAGTATTTT.

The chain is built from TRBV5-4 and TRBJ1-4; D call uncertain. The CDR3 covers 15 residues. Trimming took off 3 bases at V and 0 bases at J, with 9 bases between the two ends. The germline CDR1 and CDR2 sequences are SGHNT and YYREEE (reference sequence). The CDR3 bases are TGTGCCAGCAGCTCGAGGCGTGCAACTAATGAAAAACTGTTTTTT. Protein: CASSSRRATNEKLFF.

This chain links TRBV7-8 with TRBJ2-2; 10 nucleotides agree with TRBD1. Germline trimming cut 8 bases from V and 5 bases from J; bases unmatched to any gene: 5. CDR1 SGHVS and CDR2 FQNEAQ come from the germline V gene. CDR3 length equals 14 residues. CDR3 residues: CASRRDRGTGELFF. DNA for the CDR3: TGTGCCAGCCGAAGGGACAGGGGTACCGGGGAGCTGTTTTTT.

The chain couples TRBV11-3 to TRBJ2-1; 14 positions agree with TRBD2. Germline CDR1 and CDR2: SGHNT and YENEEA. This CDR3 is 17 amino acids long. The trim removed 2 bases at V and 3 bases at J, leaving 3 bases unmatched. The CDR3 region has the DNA TGTGCCAGCAGCTTACTAGGACTAGCGGGAGGCTACAATGAGCAGTTCTTC. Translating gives CASSLLGLAGGYNEQFF.

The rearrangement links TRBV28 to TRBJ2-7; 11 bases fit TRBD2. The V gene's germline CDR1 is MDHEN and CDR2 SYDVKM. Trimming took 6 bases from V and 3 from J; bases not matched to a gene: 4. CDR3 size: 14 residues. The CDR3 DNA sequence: TGTGCCAGCAGGATCACTAGCGGGGGCTACGAGCAGTACTTC. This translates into CASRITSGGYEQYF.

Here the CDR3 DNA reads TGTGCCAGCAGCTCACCGGGTTACGAGCAGTACTTC. Translating it yields CASSSPGYEQYF. The chain combines TRBV13 with TRBJ2-7, with no clear D. V lost 4 bases and J 4 bases, leaving 8 bases between the germline ends. The germline V gene has CDR1 PRHDT and CDR2 FYEKMQ (reference sequence). This CDR3 has 12 residues.